Included here is one T cell receptor (beta chain) sequence, with context. TCRdb re-called the 5' RACE reads; one entry per CDR3 protein, DNA not given. The listing contains about 260,000 distinct CDR3 sequences. Germline V gene sequence: CDR1 MDHEN, CDR2 SYDVKM. This CDR3 has 15 residues. These data come from a study of T cells expressing NK-cell markers. In the study overall: Sequencing of TCR beta repertoires drew on sorted CD3+CD56+NKG2C+, CD3+CD56+NKG2C- and CD3+CD56-NKG2C+ T cells. Just one sequenced donor of eight was HCMV-seronegative, while seven were seropositive.

Sequenced input: blood T cells: a sorted CD56 or NKG2C T cell subset, CD4+ or CD8+ T cells, or bulk PBMC T cells (not recorded which). The chain employs TRBV28 and TRBJ2-2; TCRdb reports TRBD1, a call that lacks DNA to check it against. The clonotype comes from a woman aged 18-69 years in good health. The CDR3 protein is CASSPPGTGTGELFF.